The clone carrying this T cell receptor (beta chain) appeared many times. Preparing the TCRbeta library involved the use of unique molecular identifiers. TCRdb used MiXCR to reprocess the PCR reads, holding one entry per CDR3 protein. The repertoire has roughly 300,000 distinct CDR3 sequences, over 9% of them found once; the top ten carry 2% to 2.5%. This record belongs to a study of T-cell reconstitution after alpha-beta-depleted transplantation in children. This CDR3 is built from 17 residues. Germline CDR1 reads SGHTA; CDR2 reads FQGNSA. V was clipped by 7 bases and J by 3 bases; unmatched bases: 14.

The receptor comes from a human donor who donated a stem cell graft to a child with acute lymphoblastic leukemia. The chain carries TRBV7-2 and TRBJ2-3; 9 bases map to TRBD2. The sample consisted of PBMCs from the stem cell graft donor, taken from the stem cell graft. This chain's CDR3 is CASMTGRGRAGTDTQYF. DNA for the CDR3: TGTGCCAGCATGACCGGGCGCGGGAGGGCCGGAACAGATACGCAGTATTTT.